Listed here is a single TCR beta chain. This clonotype was recorded many times. This clone's antigen is unknown. No base-level quality is on record; no much larger clone is a single base apart. Amplification of TCR beta CDR3 regions was carried out from RNA transcripts. The TCR CDR3 was subjected to a first round of RT-PCR using the HTBI primer set and the Qiagen OneStep RT-PCR kit. The libraries were constructed in a second round of multiplex PCR and then size-selected and purified. The libraries were sequenced on an Illumina HiSeq2000 using paired-end 100 bp reads. As for the authors' bioinformatics: SOAPnuke was used to process the raw data, with reads discarded if the reads contained adapters or uncalled bases, had a mean Phred below 15, or lacked an exact constant-primer or identifier match. COPE v1.2.5 was used to merge the high-quality paired reads, and each unique nucleotide sequence was defined as a clonotype. MiTCR v1.1 was used to align the clonotypes against IMGT TRBV, TRBD and TRBJ reference segments. The analysis was restricted to V-J combinations with a frequency above 0.0001, which together covered over 99% of the repertoires. A TCS score was defined as the ratio between F50 (clonal expansion) and ExV (chaos), using BLOSUM62-based TCRdist between CDR3 peptides within each V-J. Welch's t-statistics and random forest reduced fewer than 600 V-J features to under 15, which were used in a naive Bayes classifier (R e1071). The Morisita-Horn index was used to measure how similar the thyroid and blood repertoires were. TCRdb redid the processing of the public reads, applying fastp at Q25 and MiXCR, and retained in-frame beta chains. Identical CDR3 protein sequences are pooled into one entry, listed with their most common genes and DNA. What appears here as the V and J calls and clone size reflects TCRdb's work, not the paper's. The sample contains 550,000 to 600,000 distinct CDR3 sequences, 40% to 55% of them found a single time. Clones ranked in the top ten supply roughly 20% of the sample.

Patients with uncontrolled infections, other autoimmune diseases, pregnancy or lactation were excluded. Clinical symptoms, serum thyroxine and TRAb, thyroid ultrasound, and orbital computed tomography formed the basis for the diagnoses. Trizol reagent was used to extract total RNA, and RNA quality was then checked on an Agilent 2100 Bioanalyzer. The data were obtained in a study of T cells in Graves' hyperthyroidism and ophthalmopathy (dated by TCRdb to between 2017 and 2020). About the study as a whole: To identify TCR V-J signatures that set the groups apart, the researchers used a discovery cohort of 100 patients, made up of under 50 with Graves' ophthalmopathy and 57 with stable Graves' hyperthyroidism. Prospective prediction of ophthalmopathy was tested in an independent validation cohort of 18 to 20 hyperthyroidism patients and 15 to 17 patients who later progressed to ophthalmopathy. The 100 or so discovery patients were divided at random into training and test sets in a 7:3 ratio. In roughly six Graves' hyperthyroidism patients, the study also compared T-cell repertoires from thyroid tissue with T-cell repertoires from blood. After sampling, hyperthyroidism patients received methimazole starting at 30 mg daily, and ophthalmopathy patients received high-dose intravenous methylprednisolone. The paper reports TCR Vbeta CDR3 sequencing of some 140 peripheral blood samples: around 45 ophthalmopathy, over 70 hyperthyroidism and about 17 progressor patients.

The junction shows trimming of 5 bases on V and 5 bases on J, and the gene matches do not reach 9 bases of it. The germline V gene (reference sequence) yields DFQATT for CDR1 and SNEGSKA for CDR2. The CDR3 holds 14 amino acids from the cysteine to the phenylalanine. The only DNA kept is the CDR3, 42 bases in frame from the first base. Here is what the overall study found, with its caveats: Most expanded thyroid clonotypes (frequency above 0.001) were also detected in blood, a finding suggesting that blood repertoires may reflect thyroid immune responses. No statistical method was used to fix the sample size in advance, and group allocation was not hidden from the investigators. In cross-validation, a model built on a 13 V-J signature told ophthalmopathy apart from stable hyperthyroidism with less than 90% sensitivity and roughly 81% specificity, and in testing the same model reached 80%/75%. In validation, the model predicted progression to ophthalmopathy a median of roughly six months before onset, with about 64% sensitivity and 72.22% specificity.

The sequence came from an adult woman with Graves' disease, either hyperthyroidism or ophthalmopathy (not recorded which). Source material: peripheral blood or thyroid tissue (not recorded which). Recombination linked TRBV20-1 to TRBJ2-7; 10 of the junction bases match TRBD1. CDR3 reads: CSADRGQGFDEQYF. The nucleotide sequence reads TGCAGTGCTGACCGGGGACAGGGGTTCGACGAGCAGTACTTC.